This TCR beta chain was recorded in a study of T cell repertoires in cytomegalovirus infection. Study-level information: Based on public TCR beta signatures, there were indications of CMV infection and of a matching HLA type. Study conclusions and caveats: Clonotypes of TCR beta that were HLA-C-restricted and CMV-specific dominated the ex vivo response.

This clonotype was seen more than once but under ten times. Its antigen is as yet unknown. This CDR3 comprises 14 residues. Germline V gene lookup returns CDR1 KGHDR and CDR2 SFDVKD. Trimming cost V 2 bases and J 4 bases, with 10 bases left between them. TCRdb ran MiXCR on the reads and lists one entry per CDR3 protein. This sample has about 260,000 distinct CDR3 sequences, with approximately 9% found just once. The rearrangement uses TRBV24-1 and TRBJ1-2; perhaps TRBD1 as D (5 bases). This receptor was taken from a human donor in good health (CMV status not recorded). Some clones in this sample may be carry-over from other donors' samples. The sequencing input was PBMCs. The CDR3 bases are TGTGCCACCAGTGATTGGGGCGTGGGCTATGGCTACACCTTC. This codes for CATSDWGVGYGYTF.